Sequencing of this T cell receptor (beta chain) was carried out in a study of response to subunit inactivated influenza vaccine (dated by TCRdb to the late 2010s). In the study overall: Deep quantitative T cell receptor repertoire profiling was used in the study to track responses to a trivalent subunit inactivated influenza vaccine. The research as a whole found: It was suggested by the authors that each seasonal influenza vaccination may recruit only a limited number of new T cells.

Library preparation used RT-PCR. The data were produced on an Illumina HiSeq 2500. TCRdb's own reprocessing of the public reads used fastp at Q25 and MiXCR and kept productive beta chains. Each CDR3 protein appears once, grouped with its most common genes and DNA. The sample table holds a few hundred thousand distinct CDR3 sequences, of which approximately 10% were seen once. The ten most abundant clones make up approximately 11% of the sample. A remark on this clonotype: This clone's antigen is unknown. No base quality values were provided; no much bigger clone lies one nucleotide off.

V is clipped by 4 bases and J by 0 bases, and the sequence between their germline boundaries is 11 bases long. Including cysteine and phenylalanine, the CDR3 has 15 amino acids. CDR3 DNA only is kept here, 45 bases in frame from base 1. CDR1 KGHDR and CDR2 SFDVKD are derived from the germline V gene. These data were also reused for a study on T cells expressing NK-cell markers. The second study's paper adds: 5'RACE template switching, by which a universal primer site and unique molecular identifiers were added, was used to make TCR beta cDNA libraries. Fewer than ten donors provided sorted CD3+CD56+NKG2C+, CD3+CD56+NKG2C- and CD3+CD56-NKG2C+ T-cell subsets, whose TCR beta-chain repertoires were profiled. Of the eight sequenced donors, seven were found to be HCMV-seropositive and one was found to be HCMV-seronegative. To restrict sorting to alphabetaTCR-expressing T cells, an anti-gammadeltaTCR antibody was added in several experiments. In 5 to 7 donors, the dominant CD3+CD56+NKG2C+ clonotypes ranked among the top 10 CD8+ clonotypes, making up roughly 1.0-8% of CD8+ T cells. Those dominant clonotypes were again the most abundant among CD3+CD56-NKG2C+ cells in several donors, at about 28.3-65%. Whether the expanded NKG2C-expressing T cell clones were specific for HCMV antigens was left unclear. The study sequenced eight donors, all healthy volunteers chosen at random: three men and five women. HCMV-specific IgG was detected in serum with a commercial ELISA kit to determine HCMV serostatus. Ficoll density gradient centrifugation was used to isolate peripheral blood mononuclear cells from blood. For roughly six donors, bulk peripheral blood T-cell repertoires were additionally sequenced from unsorted PBMC. cDNA synthesis was primed from the TCR beta constant segment and was followed by two successive PCR amplification steps. Illumina HiSeq 2000/2500, MiSeq or NextSeq was used to sequence libraries as 2 x 150 bp reads. Reads were demultiplexed and grouped by UMI with MIGEC, and clonotypes were assembled and quantified with MiTCR. To remove erroneous sequences, TCR cDNA sequences were retained only when supported by two or more reads. The tcR package was used for downstream repertoire analysis, with clonotypes matched between fractions based on CDR3 nucleotide sequence plus V segment. VDJmatch was used to annotate antigen specificity against VDJdb, with one amino acid substitution allowed in CDR3.

The clonotype comes from a man in his fifties who received an inactivated influenza vaccine. Donor details come from another sample of the same person, matched by shared clones. Source: PBMCs from blood, taken on the day of vaccination. The rearrangement joined TRBV24-1 to TRBJ2-5; no D segment can be confidently identified. The nucleotide sequence is given as TGTGCCACCAGTGACCGAACACACAACCAAGAGACCCAGTACTTC. This sequence encodes CATSDRTHNQETQYF.